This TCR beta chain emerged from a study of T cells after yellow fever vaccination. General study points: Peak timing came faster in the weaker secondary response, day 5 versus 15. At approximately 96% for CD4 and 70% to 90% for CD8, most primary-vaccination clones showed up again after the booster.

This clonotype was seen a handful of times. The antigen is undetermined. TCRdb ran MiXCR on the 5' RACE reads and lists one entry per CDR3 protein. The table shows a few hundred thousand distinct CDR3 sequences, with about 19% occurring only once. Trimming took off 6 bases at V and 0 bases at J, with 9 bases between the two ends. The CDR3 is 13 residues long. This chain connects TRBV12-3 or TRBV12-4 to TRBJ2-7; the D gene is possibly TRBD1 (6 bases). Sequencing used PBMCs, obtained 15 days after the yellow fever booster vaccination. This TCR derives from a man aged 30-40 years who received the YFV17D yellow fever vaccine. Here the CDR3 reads CASRVDSSYEQYF. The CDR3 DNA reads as TGTGCCAGCAGGGTGGACAGCTCCTACGAGCAGTACTTC.